This TCR beta chain originates from a study of cytomegalovirus exposure and HLA in healthy donors (dated by TCRdb to about 2017). Regarding the research as a whole: According to a later analysis, the roughly 120 validation repertoires were produced on the same platform as the roughly 700 repertoires of the first cohort. The aim of the study was to test whether cataloging public T cell receptors could identify signatures of past pathogen exposure. A separate validation cohort of over a hundred different subjects was used in addition to the 666-subject first cohort. To predict cytomegalovirus infection status, the study combined high-throughput TCR immunosequencing, statistical association of individual TCRs with disease status, and machine learning. General findings and caveats noted by the study authors: In a later analysis, TCRs clustered in the first cohort were found to also tend to co-occur in the roughly 120 validation repertoires, with approximately 94% of cluster scores above 0. In vitro tests confirmed that three of the cytomegalovirus-associated TCR beta chains recognize cytomegalovirus antigens. A later analysis lacked HLA typing for the validation cohort, so it scored co-occurrence in that cohort across all 130 or so repertoires. Across donors, most TCR sequences were observed very rarely, whereas some public TCRs were present in many individuals. In both the original and validation cohorts, the classifier was reported to diagnose cytomegalovirus status with high specificity and sensitivity. It was suggested by the authors that the approach could potentially be generalized to other disease states and immunological phenotypes. A total of 150 or so TCR beta chains were listed by the study as associated with cytomegalovirus.

In the case of this clone: Its antigen is still unknown. No qualities accompany the bases; no much larger clone lies one base away.

The library was built by means of the immunoSEQ multiplex PCR assay. On the authors' methods: A statistical classification framework was built for diagnosing cytomegalovirus status from the catalog of TCR beta chain sequences. The clones in this table, taken by TCRdb from immuneACCESS, are in-frame only. Not every clone is retained; where verified, under half of the shortfall comes from an unresolved V gene, and the cause of the rest is unknown. V, J and clone size were drawn from that table, and D and trimming were deduced from the DNA. This sample has 150,000 to 200,000 clones in its table, and over 80% of those were observed once. The top ten constitute around 2% of the sample. The junction shows trimming of 0 bases on V and 4 bases on J, plus 7 bases between the germline ends. According to the germline V gene (reference sequence), CDR1 reads LNHNV and CDR2 reads YYDKDF. The CDR3 holds 13 amino acids from the cysteine to the phenylalanine. Only the CDR3 DNA stays, 39 bases, in frame from base 1.

Donors formed part of the validation cohort, which comprised about 130 subjects and was distinct from the first cohort of roughly 600 subjects. The sequencing input was PBMCs. This receptor was obtained from a man younger than 45 in good health and CMV-seropositive. The chain is made from TRBV15 and TRBJ2-7; tentative D gene TRBD1, with 5 bases matching. The CDR3: CATSRDKGYEQYF. The nucleotides read TGTGCCACCAGCAGAGATAAGGGGTACGAGCAGTACTTC.